Listed below are T cell receptor beta chains from one sample, sequenced in a study of T cells in localized non-small cell lung cancer. Assay used: immunoSEQ multiplex PCR; TCRdb lists only in-frame clones, some missing. Of about 5,000 clones listed, more than 30% are singletons. Sequencing was performed on lung tumor tissue, taken before any cancer treatment. These receptors came from a male donor at least 60 years old with stage III lung adenocarcinoma. Each CDR3 is given with its conserved first and last residue. Each record gives: D gene, J gene, V gene, clone size, CDR3 DNA, CDR3 protein. D genes are given only for firm matches. The size entry is marked missing in some rows and otherwise reads once, few, many or a size class.

. TRBJ1-2 TRBV6-8 . TGTGCCAGCCAACTGGAAGGGGGATACGGTGGCTACACCTTC CASQLEGGYGGYTF
. TRBJ2-2 TRBV19 . TGTGCCAGTATGTCCCCCGTAGGAGCCACCGGGGAGCTGTTTTTT CASMSPVGATGELFF
. TRBJ2-1 TRBV19 large TGTGCCAGTAGTCTGGGTTGGGGACTGGATTACAATGAGCAGTTCTTC CASSLGWGLDYNEQFF
TRBD1 TRBJ2-7 TRBV6-8 . TGTGCCAGCAGTGATTGGACAGGGACCTACGAGCAGTACTTC CASSDWTGTYEQYF
. TRBJ1-2 TRBV6-8 few TGTGCCAGCACCCCTTCCCAGGGAAACTATGGCTACACCTTC CASTPSQGNYGYTF
TRBD2 TRBJ2-5 TRBV25-1 . TGTGCCAGCAGTGCGACTAGCGGGACTCAAGAGACCCAGTACTTC CASSATSGTQETQYF
. TRBJ1-2 TRBV30 . TGTGCCTGGACAGAGGGGTTTGGCGACTATGGCTACACCTTC CAWTEGFGDYGYTF
TRBD2 TRBJ2-1 TRBV7-6 few TGTGCCAGCAGCCTAGGGACAGGGGTACTAGCGGGAGGTAGGAATGAGCAGTTCTTC CASSLGTGVLAGGRNEQFF
. TRBJ1-3 TRBV28 few TGTGCCAGCAACGTGGGGACGTTAAACACCATATATTTT CASNVGTLNTIYF
. TRBJ2-7 TRBV6-8 . TGTGCCAGCAGTTACGGCGGGACTCTCTCCTACGAGCAGTACTTC CASSYGGTLSYEQYF
. TRBJ2-1 TRBV29-1 . TGCAGCGTTGAAGATGAGGGGGGGAGGGCCCCCCGTCGAGAGCAGTTCTTC CSVEDEGGRAPRREQFF
TRBD1 TRBJ1-2 TRBV5-1 . TGCGCCAGCAGCTGGGGGGACAGGGAGGCCTATGGCTACACCTTC CASSWGDREAYGYTF
. TRBJ2-5 TRBV9 . TGTGCCAGCGGAGGACCTCATCAGACCCAGTACTTC CASGGPHQTQYF
TRBD1 TRBJ2-2 TRBV7-6 few TGTGCCAGCAGGCCAACCGACAGGGGGTATGCCGGGGAGCTGTTTTTT CASRPTDRGYAGELFF
. TRBJ2-1 TRBV1 . TGCGCCAGCAGCCAAGATCGCGGGACCGAGCAGTTCTTC CASSQDRGTEQFF
. TRBJ2-1 TRBV28 few TGTGCCAGCAGTTTGCCCGGACGGGGTCGCAATGAGCAGTTCTTC CASSLPGRGRNEQFF
. TRBJ1-1 TRBV6-8 . TGTGCCAGCAGTTACTCGACTGGGAACACTGAAGCTTTCTTT CASSYSTGNTEAFF
. TRBJ1-5 TRBV30 few TGTGCTGTAGGGCAGGGAGGTCAGCCCCAGCATTTT CAVGQGGQPQHF
. TRBJ2-7 TRBV28 . TGTGCCAGCAGTTTTAACGACAGGGAGGACGAGCAGTACTTC CASSFNDREDEQYF
TRBD1 TRBJ1-2 TRBV11-3 . TGTGCCAGCAGCTCCGTCGGGACAGTATATGGCTACACCTTC CASSSVGTVYGYTF
. TRBJ1-1 TRBV9 medium-sized TGTGCCAGCAAATCAGGACTTTACACTGAAGCTTTCTTT CASKSGLYTEAFF
. TRBJ2-7 TRBV29-1 . TGCAGCGTCTACTCCGGGACATCCATCGAGCAGTACTTC CSVYSGTSIEQYF
. TRBJ2-7 TRBV29-1 . TGCAGCGTTTCAACAGGGAGCCGCGAGCAGTACTTC CSVSTGSREQYF
TRBD1 TRBJ1-5 TRBV28 . TGTGCCAGCAGCGTGACAGGGGGCATCAATCAGCCCCAGCATTTT CASSVTGGINQPQHF
. TRBJ1-2 TRBV11-3 medium-sized TGTGCCAGCAGCTTGGGAGGGGCTAACTATGGCTACACCTTC CASSLGGANYGYTF
TRBD2 TRBJ2-1 TRBV6-8 few TGTGCCAGCAGTCTCGGACTAGCGGGAGGGACGAATGAGCAGTTCTTC CASSLGLAGGTNEQFF
. TRBJ2-7 TRBV11-3 . TGTGCCAGCAGCTCCTCAACAGGTTCCTACGAGCAGTACTTC CASSSSTGSYEQYF
TRBD2 TRBJ2-1 TRBV6-8 . TGTGCCAGCAGTTCTAGCGGGAGGGCTGGACAGTTCTTC CASSSSGRAGQFF
TRBD1 TRBJ1-2 TRBV11-3 . TGTGCCAGCAGCGCCGGACAGGCTTTGGAAGGCTACACCTTC CASSAGQALEGYTF
TRBD2 TRBJ2-2 TRBV27 . TGTGCCAGCAGTTTTGGGAGCGGGACGCATAGGGCCGGGGAGCTGTTTTTT CASSFGSGTHRAGELFF
TRBD1 TRBJ2-5 TRBV11-3 few TGTGCCAGCAGCTCCCGACAGGGTGGATCAACCCAGTACTTC CASSSRQGGSTQYF
TRBD1 TRBJ1-1 TRBV18 . TGTGCCAGCTCACCATTAACAGGGGAGGGGACTGAAGCTTTCTTT CASSPLTGEGTEAFF
. TRBJ1-5 TRBV19 few TGTGCCAGTAGTCCGCAGGATGGACAGCCCCAGCATTTT CASSPQDGQPQHF
. TRBJ1-1 TRBV10-3 few TGTGCCATCAGTGAGTCCCAGGACTTGAACACTGAAGCTTTCTTT CAISESQDLNTEAFF
. TRBJ1-1 TRBV28 . TGTGCCAGCAGTTTAATCATAGCGGGTTTCACTGAAGCTTTCTTT CASSLIIAGFTEAFF
. TRBJ1-1 TRBV28 few TGTGCCAGCAGTTTACCCGGGACTGGCACTGAAGCTTTCTTT CASSLPGTGTEAFF
TRBD2 TRBJ2-1 TRBV6-8 few TGTGCCAGCAGTACGACTAGCGGGAACAATGAGCAGTTCTTC CASSTTSGNNEQFF